Listed below are T cell receptor beta chains from one sample, sequenced in a study of blood T cell repertoires in COVID-19. Method: immunoSEQ multiplex PCR; TCRdb's copy keeps in-frame clones and lacks some. This sample has about 100,000 clones, with about 80% found just once. Material for sequencing was peripheral blood. These receptors all stem from a woman aged 70-85 years with acute or convalescent COVID-19. CDR3s include the opening cysteine and the closing phenylalanine or tryptophan. The D gene is left open where the match is weak. Some rows have no size entry. The others give once, few or many, or a class for an expanded clone.

d_call	j_call	clone_size	v_call	cdr3_nt	cdr3_aa
TRBD1	TRBJ1-3	once	TRBV5-1	TGCGCCAGCAGCTTAAGTGGGACAGATCTCTTCAGTGGAAACACCATATATTTT	CASSLSGTDLFSGNTIYF
-	TRBJ1-2	-	TRBV3-1/TRBV3-2	TGTGCCAGCAGCCCCCGGTCGGGAGGCTACACCTTC	CASSPRSGGYTF
TRBD1	TRBJ2-7	-	TRBV6-5	TGTGCCAGCAGATCGCGACAGGGGGCCTCCTACGAGCAGTACTTC	CASRSRQGASYEQYF
-	TRBJ2-5	once	TRBV4-2	TGTGCCAGCAGCCAAGGAGGGGGACAAGAGACCCAGTACTTC	CASSQGGGQETQYF
TRBD1	TRBJ1-1	-	TRBV6-5	TGTGCCAGCAGGGGACAGGGGGCGATTGAAGCTTTCTTT	CASRGQGAIEAFF
TRBD1	TRBJ2-7	-	TRBV15	TGTGCCACCAGCAGAGCCCGACAGGGAACCTACGAGCAGTACTTC	CATSRARQGTYEQYF
-	TRBJ1-5	-	TRBV12-3/TRBV12-4	TGTGCCAGCAGTTACAGGGCGGAGCAGCCCCAGCATTTT	CASSYRAEQPQHF
-	TRBJ1-4	few	TRBV19	TGTGCCAGTAGTATCCTCCCTGGGGCCTCGATGGAAAAACTGTTTTTT	CASSILPGASMEKLFF
TRBD1	TRBJ1-4	-	TRBV6-5	TGTGCCAGTCGGGACAGGGTCAACTGGGAAAAACTGTTTTTT	CASRDRVNWEKLFF
TRBD2	TRBJ2-1	-	TRBV28	TGTGCCAGCAGATCAGCGGGGCAGTGGAATGAGCAGTTCTTC	CASRSAGQWNEQFF
TRBD1	TRBJ1-1	-	TRBV11-3	TGTGCCAGCAGCTTGGGACAGTACACTGAAGCTTTCTTT	CASSLGQYTEAFF
TRBD1	TRBJ1-3	once	TRBV6-5	TGTGCCAGCAGTCTTTCCCCGACAGGGACCAACACCATATATTTT	CASSLSPTGTNTIYF
TRBD2	TRBJ2-3	-	TRBV10-3	TGTGCCATCGTAGCGGGAGACACAGATACGCAGTATTTT	CAIVAGDTDTQYF
-	TRBJ1-1	-	TRBV4-3	TGCGCCAGCAGCCCAGCGCCCAACCAAGCGAACACTGAAGCTTTCTTT	CASSPAPNQANTEAFF
-	TRBJ2-3	-	TRBV4-1	TGCGCCAGCAGGAACGGGGGTTCAGATACGCAGTATTTT	CASRNGGSDTQYF
-	TRBJ1-2	-	TRBV19	TGTGCCAGTAGTATTTTAGGGAGTAACTATGGCTACACCTTC	CASSILGSNYGYTF
TRBD2	TRBJ2-1	-	TRBV7-2	TGTGCCAGCAGCTCTAAGACTAGCGGGGGCCCGAGGAACTACAATGAGCAGTTCTTC	CASSSKTSGGPRNYNEQFF
-	TRBJ1-3	-	TRBV10-3	TGTGCCATCACCGAGACTGAGGGGGTTCCCGCTCATGGAAACACCATATATTTT	CAITETEGVPAHGNTIYF
TRBD2	TRBJ2-3	-	TRBV7-3	TGTGCCAGCAGCTCCGATGGACTAGCCGGAGATACGCAGTATTTT	CASSSDGLAGDTQYF
-	TRBJ1-1	-	TRBV12-3/TRBV12-4	TGTGCCAGCATTTCATTGAACACTGAAGCTTTCTTT	CASISLNTEAFF
TRBD1	TRBJ1-1	once	TRBV10-3	TGTGCCATCTCCGCCGGGACAGGGGTCACTGAAGCTTTCTTT	CAISAGTGVTEAFF
TRBD1	TRBJ2-6	-	TRBV5-1	TGCGCCAGCAGCCAGACAGGGGCTGGGGCCAACGTCCTGACTTTC	CASSQTGAGANVLTF
TRBD1	TRBJ1-6	few	TRBV7-9	TGTGCCAGCAACGAACAGGGGGCGGCTTCACCCCTCCACTTT	CASNEQGAASPLHF
TRBD2	TRBJ2-3	-	TRBV7-8	TGTGCCAGCAAAGGGCTAGCGGGGGGGCCAAGCACAGATACGCAGTATTTT	CASKGLAGGPSTDTQYF
TRBD2	TRBJ2-2	-	TRBV9	TGTGCCAGCAGCGTAGTCCCCCCACGACTAGCGGGGGGGCCGAGCACCGGGGAGCTGTTTTTT	CASSVVPPRLAGGPSTGELFF
-	TRBJ1-5	-	TRBV6-1	TGTGCCAGCAGTGAAGCCCGGCAGGGCGGCGGGAAGCCCCAGCATTTT	CASSEARQGGGKPQHF
TRBD1	TRBJ1-2	-	TRBV18	TGTGCCAGCTCAGAGGGGGCGGACTATGGCTACACCTTC	CASSEGADYGYTF
-	TRBJ1-1	-	TRBV19	TGTGCCAGTAGTGATACACGGAACACTGAAGCTTTCTTT	CASSDTRNTEAFF
-	TRBJ1-2	-	TRBV29-1	TGCAGCAGCACATCCGCAGGGAACTATGGCTACACCTTC	CSSTSAGNYGYTF
-	TRBJ1-1	few	TRBV27	TGTGCCAGCAGCCTGGGACACGGATCTGAAGCTTTCTTT	CASSLGHGSEAFF
-	TRBJ1-4	-	TRBV7-9	TGTGCCAGCAGCTTCGCATCAGGGGTTAATGAAAAACTGTTTTTT	CASSFASGVNEKLFF
-	TRBJ1-2	-	TRBV6-5	TGTGCCAGCAGTTACGGCGGGCAGCGGGGTGGCTACACCTTC	CASSYGGQRGGYTF
-	TRBJ2-3	-	TRBV3-1/TRBV3-2	TGTGCCAGCAGCCAAGAAGGAGGAAATACGCAGTATTTT	CASSQEGGNTQYF
TRBD1	TRBJ1-5	-	TRBV5-5	TGTGCCAGCAGCTCCGACAGGGGCCGCACCAATCAGCCCCAGCATTTT	CASSSDRGRTNQPQHF
-	TRBJ2-3	-	TRBV4-2	TGTGCCAGCAGCCAAGTAATGAGGGCAGATACGCAGTATTTT	CASSQVMRADTQYF
-	TRBJ1-1	-	TRBV13	TGTGCCAGCAGCTTGAATATTGTCGGCACTGAAGCTTTCTTT	CASSLNIVGTEAFF
-	TRBJ1-2	-	TRBV3-1/TRBV3-2	TGTGCCAGCAGCTACCAGGGAGGTAACTATGGCTACACCTTC	CASSYQGGNYGYTF
-	TRBJ2-2	-	TRBV7-6	TGTGCCAGCAGGGGCCCCGGGGAGCTGTTTTTT	CASRGPGELFF
-	TRBJ2-3	-	TRBV6-4	TGTGCCAGCAGTGTCGGAGGGAAAGATACGCAGTATTTT	CASSVGGKDTQYF
TRBD2	TRBJ2-3	few	TRBV7-2	TGTGCCAGCGCTAGTCGGGGGGGCCAAGATACGCAGTATTTT	CASASRGGQDTQYF
-	TRBJ1-2	-	TRBV19	TGTGCCAGTAGTATCCGAAGCGGCTACACCTTC	CASSIRSGYTF
-	TRBJ1-1	-	TRBV6-2/TRBV6-3	TGTGCCAGCAGTTACAGACGACTGGAGTTCTTT	CASSYRRLEFF
-	TRBJ1-5	-	TRBV29-1	TGCAGCGTGGGACATAGCAATCAGCCCCAGCATTTT	CSVGHSNQPQHF
-	TRBJ1-5	once	TRBV2	TGTGCCGGGGCGACCATTAGCAATCAGCCCCAGCATTTT	CAGATISNQPQHF
-	TRBJ2-5	-	TRBV25-1	TGTGCCAGCAGTGAGCCCGGTCTGGAGACCCAGTACTTC	CASSEPGLETQYF
-	TRBJ1-5	few	TRBV4-3	TGCGCCAGCAGCCAAGAACTCGGGAGGCCCCAGCATTTT	CASSQELGRPQHF
-	TRBJ1-5	-	TRBV21-1	TGTGCCAGCAGCATCAGACAGCCCGGGGGGGAAAATCAGCCCCAGCATTTT	CASSIRQPGGENQPQHF
TRBD1	TRBJ2-2	-	TRBV19	TGTGCCAGTAGTTCCCCGGACAGGGGACCCACCGGGGAGCTGTTTTTT	CASSSPDRGPTGELFF
-	TRBJ1-6	-	TRBV9	TGTGCCAGCAGCCCCCGTACCGGACTGATTAATTCACCCCTCCACTTT	CASSPRTGLINSPLHF
TRBD2	TRBJ2-7	-	TRBV3-1/TRBV3-2	TGTGCCAGCAGCCACGAAACTAGCGGGGGATCCTACGAGCAGTACTTC	CASSHETSGGSYEQYF
-	TRBJ2-2	-	TRBV7-2	TGTGCCAGCAGCTTTAGCCTACAGGGTTGGGGCACCGGGGAGCTGTTTTTT	CASSFSLQGWGTGELFF
TRBD2	TRBJ2-5	-	TRBV6-2/TRBV6-3	TGTGCCAGCAGTCCCCCTACACTAGCGGGGGAAGAGACCCAGTACTTC	CASSPPTLAGEETQYF
TRBD2	TRBJ2-5	-	TRBV5-1	TGCGCCAGCAGCTTGGTCAGCGGGGATCTTGGGACCCAGTACTTC	CASSLVSGDLGTQYF
TRBD2	TRBJ2-1	once	TRBV12-3/TRBV12-4	TGTGCCAGCAGTTCTAGCGGGGGTGATGAGCAGTTCTTC	CASSSSGGDEQFF